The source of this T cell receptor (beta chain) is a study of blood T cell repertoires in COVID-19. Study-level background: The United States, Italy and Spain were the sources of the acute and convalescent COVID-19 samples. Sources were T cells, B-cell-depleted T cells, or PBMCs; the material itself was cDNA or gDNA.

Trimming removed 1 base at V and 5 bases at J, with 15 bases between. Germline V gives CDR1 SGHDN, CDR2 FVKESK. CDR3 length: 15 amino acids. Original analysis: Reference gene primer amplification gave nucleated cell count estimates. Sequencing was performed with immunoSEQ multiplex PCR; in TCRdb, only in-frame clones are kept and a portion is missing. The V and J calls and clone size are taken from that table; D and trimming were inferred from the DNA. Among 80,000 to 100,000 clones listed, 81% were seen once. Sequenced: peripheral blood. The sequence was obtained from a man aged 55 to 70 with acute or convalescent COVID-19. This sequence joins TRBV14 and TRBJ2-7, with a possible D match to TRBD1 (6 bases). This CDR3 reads CASSQVTGNFHEQYF. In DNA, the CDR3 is TGTGCCAGCAGCCAAGTCACAGGGAACTTCCACGAGCAGTACTTC.